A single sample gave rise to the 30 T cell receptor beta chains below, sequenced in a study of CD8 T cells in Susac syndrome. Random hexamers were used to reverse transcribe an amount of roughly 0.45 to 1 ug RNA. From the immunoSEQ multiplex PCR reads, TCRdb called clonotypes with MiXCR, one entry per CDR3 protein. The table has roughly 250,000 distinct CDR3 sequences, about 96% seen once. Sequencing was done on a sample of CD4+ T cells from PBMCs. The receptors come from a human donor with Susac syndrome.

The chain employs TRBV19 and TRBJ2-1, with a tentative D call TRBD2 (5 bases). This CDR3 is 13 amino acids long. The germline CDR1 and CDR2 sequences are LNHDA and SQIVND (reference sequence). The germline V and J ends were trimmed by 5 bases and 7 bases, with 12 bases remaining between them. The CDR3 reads CASSADWGNEQFF. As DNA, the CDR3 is TGTGCCAGTAGTGCGGACTGGGGTAATGAGCAGTTCTTC.

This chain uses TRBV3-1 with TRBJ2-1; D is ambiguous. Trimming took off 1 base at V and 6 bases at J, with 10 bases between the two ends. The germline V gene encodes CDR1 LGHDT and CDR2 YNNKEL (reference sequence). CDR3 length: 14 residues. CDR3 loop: CASSQGSRSNEQFF. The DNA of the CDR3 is TGTGCCAGCAGCCAAGGATCCCGTTCCAATGAGCAGTTCTTC.

CDR3 coding DNA: TGCAGTGCCTTACAGGTGAACACTGAAGCTTTCTTT. It is translated as CSALQVNTEAFF. V and J are TRBV20-1 and TRBJ1-1; tentative D call: TRBD1 (5 bases). Germline values: CDR1 DFQATT, CDR2 SNEGSKA (reference sequence). Trimming removed 6 bases from V and 0 bases from J, with 8 bases in between. This CDR3 is 12 amino acids long.

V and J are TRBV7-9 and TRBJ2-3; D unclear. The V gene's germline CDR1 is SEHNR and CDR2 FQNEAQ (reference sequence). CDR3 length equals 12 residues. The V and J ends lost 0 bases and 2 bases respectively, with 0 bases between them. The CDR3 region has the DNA TGTGCCAGCAGCTTAGCCACAGATACGCAGTATTTT. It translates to CASSLATDTQYF. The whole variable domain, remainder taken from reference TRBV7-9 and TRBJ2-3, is DTGVSQNPRHKITKRGQNVTFRCDPISEHNRLYWYRQTLGQGPEFLTYFQNEAQLEKSRLLSDRFSAERPKGSFSTLEIQRTEQGDSAMYLCASSLATDTQYFGPGTRLTVL.

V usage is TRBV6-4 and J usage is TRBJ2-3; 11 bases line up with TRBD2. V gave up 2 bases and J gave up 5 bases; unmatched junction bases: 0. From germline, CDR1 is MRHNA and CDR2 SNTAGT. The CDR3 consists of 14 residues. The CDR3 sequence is CASSDGTSGDTQYF. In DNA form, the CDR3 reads TGTGCCAGCAGTGACGGGACTAGCGGAGATACGCAGTATTTT.

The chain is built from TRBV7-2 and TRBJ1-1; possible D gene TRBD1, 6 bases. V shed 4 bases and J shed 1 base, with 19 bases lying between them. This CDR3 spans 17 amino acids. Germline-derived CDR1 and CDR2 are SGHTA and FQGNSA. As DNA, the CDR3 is TGTGCCAGCAGCTGGGGCAGGGGAGGGATCGGGAACACTGAAGCTTTCTTT. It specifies CASSWGRGGIGNTEAFF.

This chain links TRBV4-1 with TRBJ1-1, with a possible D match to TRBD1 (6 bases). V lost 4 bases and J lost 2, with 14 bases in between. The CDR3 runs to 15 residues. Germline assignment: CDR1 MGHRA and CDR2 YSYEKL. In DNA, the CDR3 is TGCGCCAGCAGCCCCCCCCCGGGACAAAACACTGAAGCTTTCTTT. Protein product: CASSPPPGQNTEAFF.

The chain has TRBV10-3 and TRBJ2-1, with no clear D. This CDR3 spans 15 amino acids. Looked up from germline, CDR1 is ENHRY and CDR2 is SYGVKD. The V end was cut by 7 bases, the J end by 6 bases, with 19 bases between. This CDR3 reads CAINASPRSINEQFF. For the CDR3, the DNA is TGTGCCATCAATGCCAGTCCTCGTAGCATCAATGAGCAGTTCTTC.

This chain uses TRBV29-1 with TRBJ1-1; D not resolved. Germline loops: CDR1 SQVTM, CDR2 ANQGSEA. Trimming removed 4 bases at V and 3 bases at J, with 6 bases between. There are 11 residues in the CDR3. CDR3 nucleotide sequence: TGCAGCGTTGTGTACTACACTGAAGCTTTCTTT. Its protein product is CSVVYYTEAFF.

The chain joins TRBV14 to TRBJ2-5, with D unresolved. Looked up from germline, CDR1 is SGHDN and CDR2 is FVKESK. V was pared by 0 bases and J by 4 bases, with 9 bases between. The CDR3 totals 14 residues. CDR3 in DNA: TGTGCCAGCAGCCAAGAACAAGACCCAGAGACCCAGTACTTC. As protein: CASSQEQDPETQYF.

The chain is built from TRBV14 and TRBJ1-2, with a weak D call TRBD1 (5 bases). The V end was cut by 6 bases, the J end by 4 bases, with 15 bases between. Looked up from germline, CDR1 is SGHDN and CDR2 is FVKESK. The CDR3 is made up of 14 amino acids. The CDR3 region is CASSTRDSFYGYTF. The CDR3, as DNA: TGTGCCAGCAGTACCAGGGACTCCTTCTATGGCTACACCTTC.

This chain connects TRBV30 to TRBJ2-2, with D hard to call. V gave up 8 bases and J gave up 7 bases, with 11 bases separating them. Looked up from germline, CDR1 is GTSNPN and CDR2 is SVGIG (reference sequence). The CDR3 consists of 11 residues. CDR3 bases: TGTGCCGCATCCCGGAGCGGGGAGCTGTTTTTT. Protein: CAASRSGELFF.

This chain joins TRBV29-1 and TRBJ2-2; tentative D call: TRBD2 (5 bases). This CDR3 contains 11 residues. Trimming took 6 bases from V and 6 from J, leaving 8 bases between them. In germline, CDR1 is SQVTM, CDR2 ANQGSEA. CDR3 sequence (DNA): TGCAGCGTATGGGGAGCCGGGGAGCTGTTTTTT. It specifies CSVWGAGELFF.

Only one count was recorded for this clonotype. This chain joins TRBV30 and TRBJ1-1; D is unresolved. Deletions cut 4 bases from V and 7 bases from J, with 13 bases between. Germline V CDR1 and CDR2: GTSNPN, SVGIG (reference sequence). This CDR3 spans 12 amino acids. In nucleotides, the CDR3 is TGTGCCTGGATTTTGGATGGCGTTGAAGCTTTCTTT. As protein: CAWILDGVEAFF.

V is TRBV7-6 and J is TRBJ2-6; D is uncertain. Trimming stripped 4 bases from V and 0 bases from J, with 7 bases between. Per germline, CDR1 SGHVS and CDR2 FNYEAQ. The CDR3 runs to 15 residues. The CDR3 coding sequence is TGTGCCAGCAGCTCGAGTAACTCTGGGGCCAACGTCCTGACTTTC. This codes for CASSSSNSGANVLTF.

The DNA of the CDR3 is TGTGCCAGTAGGGAGCTCGGCGGACAGCCGCGCACAGATACGCAGTATTTT. This translates into CASRELGGQPRTDTQYF. The V and J genes are TRBV19 and TRBJ2-3; tentatively, D is TRBD1 (6 bases). V was pared by 6 bases and J by 1 base, with 20 bases between. The CDR3 length is 17 residues. Germline loops: CDR1 LNHDA, CDR2 SQIVND (reference sequence).

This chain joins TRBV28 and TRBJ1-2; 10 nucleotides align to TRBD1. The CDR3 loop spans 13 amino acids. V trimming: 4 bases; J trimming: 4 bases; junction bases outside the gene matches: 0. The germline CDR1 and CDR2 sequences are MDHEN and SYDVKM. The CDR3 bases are TGTGCCAGCAGTTGGGACAGGGGCTATGGCTACACCTTC. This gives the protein CASSWDRGYGYTF.

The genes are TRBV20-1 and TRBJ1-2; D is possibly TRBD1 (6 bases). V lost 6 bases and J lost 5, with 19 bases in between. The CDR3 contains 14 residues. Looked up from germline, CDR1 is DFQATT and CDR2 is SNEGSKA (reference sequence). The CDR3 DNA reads TGCAGTGCAAGGGGAACAGGGACGAGTTATGGCTACACCTTC. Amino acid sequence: CSARGTGTSYGYTF.

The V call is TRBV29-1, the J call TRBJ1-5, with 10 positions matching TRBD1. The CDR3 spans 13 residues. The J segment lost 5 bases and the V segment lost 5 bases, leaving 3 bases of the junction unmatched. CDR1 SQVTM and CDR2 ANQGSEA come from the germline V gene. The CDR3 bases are TGCAGCGTTCTGGACAGGGGGGATCAGCCCCAGCATTTT. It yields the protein CSVLDRGDQPQHF.

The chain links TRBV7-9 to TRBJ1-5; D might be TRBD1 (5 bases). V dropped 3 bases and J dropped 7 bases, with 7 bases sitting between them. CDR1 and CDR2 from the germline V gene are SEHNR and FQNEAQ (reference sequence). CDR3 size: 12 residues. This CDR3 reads CASSLTAQPQHF. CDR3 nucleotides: TGTGCCAGCAGCTTGACAGCACAGCCCCAGCATTTT.

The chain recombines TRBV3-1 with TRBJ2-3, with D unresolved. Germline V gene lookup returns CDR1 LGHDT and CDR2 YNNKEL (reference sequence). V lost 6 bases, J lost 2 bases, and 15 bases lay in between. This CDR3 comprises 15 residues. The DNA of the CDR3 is TGTGCCAGCAGTCCCCCCGTTGGGTCCACAGATACGCAGTATTTT. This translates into CASSPPVGSTDTQYF.

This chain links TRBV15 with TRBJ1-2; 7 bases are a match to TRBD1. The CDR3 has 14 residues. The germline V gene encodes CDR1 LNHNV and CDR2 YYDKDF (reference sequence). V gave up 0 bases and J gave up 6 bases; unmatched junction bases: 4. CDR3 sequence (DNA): TGTGCCACCAGCAGAGATCCCGACAGGGATGGCTACACCTTC. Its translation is CATSRDPDRDGYTF. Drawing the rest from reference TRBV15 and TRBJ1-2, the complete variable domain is DAMVIQNPRYQVTQFGKPVTLSCSQTLNHNVMYWYQQKSSQAPKLLFHYYDKDFNNEADTPDNFQSRRPNTSFCFLDIRSPGLGDTAMYLCATSRDPDRDGYTFGSGTRLTVV.

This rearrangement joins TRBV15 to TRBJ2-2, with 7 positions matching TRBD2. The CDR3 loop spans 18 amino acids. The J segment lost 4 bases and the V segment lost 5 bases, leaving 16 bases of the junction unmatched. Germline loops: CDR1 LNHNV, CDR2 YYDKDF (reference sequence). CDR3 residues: CATSYQGFGGSITGELFF. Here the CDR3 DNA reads TGTGCCACCAGCTACCAAGGTTTTGGCGGGAGTATCACCGGGGAGCTGTTTTTT.

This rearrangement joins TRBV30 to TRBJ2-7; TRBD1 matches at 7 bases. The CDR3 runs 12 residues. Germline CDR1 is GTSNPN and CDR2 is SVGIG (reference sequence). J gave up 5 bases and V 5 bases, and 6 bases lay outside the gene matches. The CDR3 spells CAWDTGQHEQYF. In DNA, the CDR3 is TGTGCCTGGGATACGGGACAGCACGAGCAGTACTTC.

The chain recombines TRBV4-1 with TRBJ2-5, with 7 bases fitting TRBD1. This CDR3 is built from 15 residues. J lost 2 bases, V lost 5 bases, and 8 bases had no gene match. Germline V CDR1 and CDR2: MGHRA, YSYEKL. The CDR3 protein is CASSEPDRAQETQYF. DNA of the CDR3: TGCGCCAGCAGCGAGCCTGACAGGGCGCAAGAGACCCAGTACTTC.

The CDR3 DNA reads TGTGCCAGCAGCTTGAGGTACAGAACGAACACCGGGGAGCTGTTTTTT. Protein sequence: CASSLRYRTNTGELFF. This chain links TRBV11-1 with TRBJ2-2; no clear D. Germline-derived CDR1 and CDR2 are SGHAT and FQDESV (reference sequence). This CDR3 is built from 16 residues. Trimming left V 3 bases short and J 0 bases short, with 11 bases between.

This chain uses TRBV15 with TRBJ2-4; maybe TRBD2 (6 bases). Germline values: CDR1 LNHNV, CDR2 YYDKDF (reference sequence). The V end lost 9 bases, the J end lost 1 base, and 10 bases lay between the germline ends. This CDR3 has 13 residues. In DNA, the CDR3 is TGTGCCACGACGGGGGAGGCCAAAAACATTCAGTACTTC. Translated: CATTGEAKNIQYF. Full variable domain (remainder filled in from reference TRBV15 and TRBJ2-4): DAMVIQNPRYQVTQFGKPVTLSCSQTLNHNVMYWYQQKSSQAPKLLFHYYDKDFNNEADTPDNFQSRRPNTSFCFLDIRSPGLGDTAMYLCATTGEAKNIQYFGAGTRLSVL.

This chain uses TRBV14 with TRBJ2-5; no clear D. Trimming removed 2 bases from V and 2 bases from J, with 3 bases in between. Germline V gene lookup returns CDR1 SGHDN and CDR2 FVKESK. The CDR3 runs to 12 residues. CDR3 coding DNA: TGTGCCAGCAGCCAATCTCAAGAGACCCAGTACTTC. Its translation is CASSQSQETQYF. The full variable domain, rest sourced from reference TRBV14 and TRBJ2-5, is EAGVTQFPSHSVIEKGQTVTLRCDPISGHDNLYWYRRVMGKEIKFLLHFVKESKQDESGMPNNRFLAERTGGTYSTLKVQPAELEDSGVYFCASSQSQETQYFGPGTRLLVL.

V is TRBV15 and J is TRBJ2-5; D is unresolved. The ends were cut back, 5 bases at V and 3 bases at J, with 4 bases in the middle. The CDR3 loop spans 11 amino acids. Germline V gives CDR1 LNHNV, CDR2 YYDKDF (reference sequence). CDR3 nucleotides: TGTGCCACCAGCTTAAAAGAGACCCAGTACTTC. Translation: CATSLKETQYF.

CDR3: CSARTGKTEAFF. CDR3 DNA: TGCAGTGCTAGAACGGGAAAAACGGAAGCTTTCTTT. V gene TRBV20-1 combines with J gene TRBJ1-1; unclear D gene. V lost 2 bases and J 8 bases, leaving 12 bases between the germline ends. This CDR3 spans 12 amino acids. The V gene's germline CDR1 is DFQATT and CDR2 SNEGSKA (reference sequence).